This is a list of T cell receptor beta chains from one sample in a study of blood T cell repertoires in COVID-19. Assay used: immunoSEQ multiplex PCR; TCRdb lists only in-frame clones, some missing. The table includes 200,000 to 250,000 clones, about 82% detected once. Sequences were obtained from PBMCs or T cells enriched from blood (not recorded which). Receptor source: a woman aged 50 to 60 with acute COVID-19. Each CDR3 is given without its conserved first and last residue. Each record gives: J gene, CDR3 length, D gene, V gene, CDR3 protein. The D gene is left open where the match is weak.

>TRBJ1-2|10|NA|TRBV19
ASISPNGGYT
>TRBJ2-7|10|NA|TRBV12-3/TRBV12-4
ASSLTSHEQY
>TRBJ2-3|12|TRBD2|TRBV7-3
ASSTQRGLDTQY
>TRBJ1-1|13|NA|TRBV2
ASSPFAGVNTEAF
>TRBJ2-1|12|NA|TRBV28
ASSLARVGDEQF
>TRBJ2-1|11|NA|TRBV19
ASGLSAYNEQF
>TRBJ1-1|12|TRBD1|TRBV29-1
SVPGQGLNTEAF
>TRBJ2-5|13|TRBD2|TRBV9
ASSVAWTSRETQY
>TRBJ1-1|11|NA|TRBV2
ASRRSIASEAF
>TRBJ2-2|13|NA|TRBV6-2/TRBV6-3
ASSYGQRDTGELF
>TRBJ1-4|14|TRBD1|TRBV2
ASSEARTGRIEKLF
>TRBJ1-4|15|NA|TRBV9
ASSVGGILATNEKLF
>TRBJ1-6|13|TRBD1|TRBV2
ASRAGTGGGSPLH
>TRBJ1-2|12|NA|TRBV29-1
SVERDTSNYGYT
>TRBJ1-3|10|NA|TRBV6-5
ASSPGGNTIY
>TRBJ2-5|15|TRBD1|TRBV15
ATSRSRQGRGQETQY
>TRBJ2-1|12|TRBD2|TRBV30
AWMGTSGGYEQF
>TRBJ2-2|11|TRBD1|TRBV4-3
ASRGQYTGELF
>TRBJ2-1|11|TRBD2|TRBV19
ASSSGSYNEQF
>TRBJ2-3|14|TRBD1|TRBV5-4
ASSLGRGQGSDTQY
>TRBJ1-3|13|TRBD1|TRBV7-8
ASSRDRDTGNTIY
>TRBJ2-1|11|NA|TRBV10-3
AISDPRVNEQF
>TRBJ2-7|13|NA|TRBV5-1
ASSPRDSGSYEQY
>TRBJ1-1|13|NA|TRBV18
ASSPLSGSGTEAF
>TRBJ1-3|13|NA|TRBV7-2
ASSPPTASGNTIY
>TRBJ1-1|12|NA|TRBV15
ATSRGGTNTEAF
>TRBJ1-1|12|NA|TRBV7-2
ASQRQVANTEAF
>TRBJ2-2|16|TRBD1|TRBV5-1
ASSLTPGTGGETGELF
>TRBJ2-7|10|NA|TRBV12-3/TRBV12-4
ASSSDRFEQY
>TRBJ2-2|13|NA|TRBV18
ASSPSQSINGELF
>TRBJ2-6|14|NA|TRBV6-1
ASSERMTSGANVLT
>TRBJ2-5|17|TRBD2|TRBV5-6
ASSLGLGGGLKYQETQY
>TRBJ1-2|10|NA|TRBV9
ASSLGTYGYT
>TRBJ2-3|12|NA|TRBV2
ASRPSWAADTQY
>TRBJ1-6|13|TRBD1|TRBV30
AWSTGTGSNSPLH
>TRBJ2-5|14|TRBD2|TRBV6-2/TRBV6-3
ASSFSLGTIQETQY
>TRBJ1-6|15|TRBD1|TRBV3-1/TRBV3-2
ASSHGQGSSYNSPLH
>TRBJ2-1|12|TRBD2|TRBV19
ASIAGGQPNEQF
>TRBJ1-4|11|NA|TRBV19
ASSAGISEKLF
>TRBJ1-2|16|NA|TRBV4-1
ASSQEPPSTISGKGYT
>TRBJ1-3|14|NA|TRBV5-6
ASSLWAAHDVIAIY
>TRBJ2-7|11|NA|TRBV19
ASSIGLRSEQY
>TRBJ1-2|13|NA|TRBV7-2
ASSNLQGHLYGYT
>TRBJ1-6|11|TRBD1|TRBV29-1
SVRGTANSPLH
>TRBJ1-1|12|TRBD1|TRBV6-5
ASDRDRGGTEAF
>TRBJ1-2|11|NA|TRBV14
ASSQMTGYGYT
>TRBJ1-5|12|NA|TRBV11-2
ASSQGSSNQPQH
>TRBJ2-7|10|TRBD2|TRBV30
ASNQGGYEQY
>TRBJ1-2|11|NA|TRBV15
ATSRQGFRGYT
>TRBJ2-7|20|TRBD1|TRBV7-8
ASSLATRPGTGGFSGFYEQY
>TRBJ1-2|13|TRBD1|TRBV5-1
ASSLEGQGRVGYT
>TRBJ1-4|11|NA|TRBV19
ASRDRANEKLF
>TRBJ1-1|13|NA|TRBV19
ASSMGRGARTEAF
>TRBJ1-1|12|NA|TRBV4-3
ASSQDWPNTEAF
>TRBJ1-1|11|TRBD1|TRBV29-1
SVTLTGAGEAF